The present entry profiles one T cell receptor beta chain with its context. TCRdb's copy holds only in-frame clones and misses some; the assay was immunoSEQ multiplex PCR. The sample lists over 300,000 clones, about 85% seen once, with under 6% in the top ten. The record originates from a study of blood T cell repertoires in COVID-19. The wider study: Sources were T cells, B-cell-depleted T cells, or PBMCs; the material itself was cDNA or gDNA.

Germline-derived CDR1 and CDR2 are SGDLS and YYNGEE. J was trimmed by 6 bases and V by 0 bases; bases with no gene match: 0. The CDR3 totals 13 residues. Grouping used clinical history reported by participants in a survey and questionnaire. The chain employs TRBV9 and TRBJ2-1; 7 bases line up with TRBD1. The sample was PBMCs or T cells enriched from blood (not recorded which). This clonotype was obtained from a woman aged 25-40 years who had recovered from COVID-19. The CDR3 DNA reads TGTGCCAGCAGCGTAGAGGGGGCCAATGAGCAGTTCTTC. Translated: CASSVEGANEQFF.